The clone carrying this T cell receptor beta chain was recorded at least ten times. The sample comes from a study of T cells in Graves' hyperthyroidism and ophthalmopathy. Study-wide context: Peripheral blood specimens were obtained at initial diagnosis, prior to any treatment.

It was RNA transcripts that yielded the amplified TCR beta CDR3 regions. A first-round RT-PCR of the TCR CDR3 used the HTBI primer set. One entry per CDR3 protein results from TCRdb running MiXCR on the multiplex PCR reads. The table shows hundreds of thousands of distinct CDR3 sequences, with about 14% occurring only once. The authors took PBMCs from 10 ml fresh peripheral blood. The V gene's germline CDR1 is MDHEN and CDR2 SYDVKM. V lost 4 bases, J lost 3 bases, and 12 bases stayed unmatched. CDR3 length equals 17 residues. The clonotype originates from a woman aged 50 to 60 with Graves' ophthalmopathy. The chain couples TRBV28 to TRBJ2-3; the match to TRBD2 covers 8 bases. Specimen: blood. CDR3 nucleotides: TGTGCCAGCAGTTCACCACCCCTAACGGGAGGGACAGATACGCAGTATTTT. Translating it yields CASSSPPLTGGTDTQYF.